The T cell receptor beta chain described here comes from a study of cytotoxic CD8 clonotypes in ibrutinib-treated CLL. Study in general: Overall, 24 responses were partial and 2 complete; following median 68 months, about 14 patients stayed remitted and some 12 progressed.

V lost 9 bases, J lost 1 base, and 1 base lay in between. The CDR3 has 11 residues. Looked up from germline, CDR1 is MNHNY and CDR2 is SVGAGI (reference sequence). Deep sequencing aimed at 1 in 200,000 to 1 in 1 million T cells' resolution. The table came from immunoSEQ multiplex PCR; TCRdb's copy has only in-frame clones and leaves some out. The sample consists of approximately 300,000 clones, approximately 80% of them appearing once. Note on this clone: The antigen is undetermined.

PBMCs were cryopreserved, and around 1.9 micrograms of genomic DNA from them went into TCR beta libraries. Findings of the study overall: Private clonotypes, not public ones, expanded at ibrutinib response.

This specimen was PBMCs, taken before ibrutinib treatment. The chain carries TRBV6-6 and TRBJ2-6; no firm D call. This TCR was recovered from a human donor with chronic lymphocytic leukemia. The CDR3 protein is CASSGANVLTF. The CDR3 coding sequence is TGTGCCAGTTCTGGGGCCAACGTCCTGACTTTC.